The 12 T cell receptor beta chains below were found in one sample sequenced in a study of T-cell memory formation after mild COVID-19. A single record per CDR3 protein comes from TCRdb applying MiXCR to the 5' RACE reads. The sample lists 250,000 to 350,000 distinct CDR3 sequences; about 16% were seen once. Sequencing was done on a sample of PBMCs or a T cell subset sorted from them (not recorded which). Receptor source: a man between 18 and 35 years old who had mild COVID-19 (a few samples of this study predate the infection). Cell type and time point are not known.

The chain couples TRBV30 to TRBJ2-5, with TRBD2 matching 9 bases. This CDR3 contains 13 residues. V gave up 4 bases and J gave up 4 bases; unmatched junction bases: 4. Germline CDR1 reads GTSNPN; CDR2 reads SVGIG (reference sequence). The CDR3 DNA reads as TGTGCCTGGACTAGCGGGGTCGGAGAGACCCAGTACTTC. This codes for CAWTSGVGETQYF.

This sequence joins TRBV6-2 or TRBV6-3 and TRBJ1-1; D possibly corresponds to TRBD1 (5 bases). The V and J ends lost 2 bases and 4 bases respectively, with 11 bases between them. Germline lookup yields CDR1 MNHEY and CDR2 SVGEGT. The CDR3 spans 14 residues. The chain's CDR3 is CASSYEGDSTEAFF. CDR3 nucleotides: TGTGCCAGCAGTTACGAAGGGGACTCCACTGAAGCTTTCTTT.

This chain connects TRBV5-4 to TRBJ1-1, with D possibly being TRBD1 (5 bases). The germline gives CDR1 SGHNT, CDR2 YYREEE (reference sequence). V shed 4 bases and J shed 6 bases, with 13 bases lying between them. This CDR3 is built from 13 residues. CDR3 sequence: CASSIQGGAEAFF. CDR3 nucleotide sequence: TGTGCCAGCAGCATCCAGGGAGGCGCTGAAGCTTTCTTT.

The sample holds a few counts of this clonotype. CDR3 nucleotides: TGTGCCAGCAGCTTACTCAGGACGTACGAGCAGTACTTC. Amino acid sequence: CASSLLRTYEQYF. The chain employs TRBV7-2 and TRBJ2-7; no definite D call. Trimming cost V 2 bases and J 4 bases, with 9 bases left between them. The CDR3 runs to 13 residues. The V gene's germline CDR1 is SGHTA and CDR2 FQGNSA. The full variable domain, with the rest looked up from reference TRBV7-2 and TRBJ2-7, is GAGVSQSPSNKVTEKGKDVELRCDPISGHTALYWYRQSLGQGLEFLIYFQGNSAPDKSGLPSDRFSAERTGGSVSTLTIQRTQQEDSAVYLCASSLLRTYEQYFGPGTRLTVT.

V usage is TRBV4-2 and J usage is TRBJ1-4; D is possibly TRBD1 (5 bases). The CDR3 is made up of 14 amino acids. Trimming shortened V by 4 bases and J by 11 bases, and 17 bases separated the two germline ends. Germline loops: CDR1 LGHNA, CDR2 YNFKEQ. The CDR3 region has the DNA TGTGCCAGCAGCCCCTGGGGCAGGGCCTGGAAACTGTTTTTT. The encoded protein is CASSPWGRAWKLFF.

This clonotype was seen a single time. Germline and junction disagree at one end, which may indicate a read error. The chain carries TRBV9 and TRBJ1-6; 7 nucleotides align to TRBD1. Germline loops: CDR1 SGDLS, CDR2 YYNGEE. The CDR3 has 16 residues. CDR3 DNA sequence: TGTGCCAGCAGCTATCACCGGGACAGCGAAAATTCACACCTCCACTTT. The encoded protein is CASSYHRDSENSHLHF.

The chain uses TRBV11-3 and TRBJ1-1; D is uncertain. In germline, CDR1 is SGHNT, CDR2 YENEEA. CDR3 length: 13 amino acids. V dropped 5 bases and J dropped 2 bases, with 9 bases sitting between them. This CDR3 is CASSRRINTEAFF. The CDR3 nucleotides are TGTGCCAGCAGCCGACGGATCAACACTGAAGCTTTCTTT. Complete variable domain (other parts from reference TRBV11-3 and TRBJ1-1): EAGVVQSPRYKIIEKKQPVAFWCNPISGHNTLYWYLQNLGQGPELLIRYENEEAVDDSQLPKDRFSAERLKGVDSTLKIQPAELGDSAVYLCASSRRINTEAFFGQGTRLTVV.

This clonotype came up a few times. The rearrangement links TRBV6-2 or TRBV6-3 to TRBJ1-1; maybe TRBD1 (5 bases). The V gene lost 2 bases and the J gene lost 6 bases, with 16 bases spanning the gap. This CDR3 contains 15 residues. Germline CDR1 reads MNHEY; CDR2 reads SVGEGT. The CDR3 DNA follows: TGTGCCAGCAGTTACGGCCAGGGCAGGATGTCTGAAGCTTTCTTT. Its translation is CASSYGQGRMSEAFF.

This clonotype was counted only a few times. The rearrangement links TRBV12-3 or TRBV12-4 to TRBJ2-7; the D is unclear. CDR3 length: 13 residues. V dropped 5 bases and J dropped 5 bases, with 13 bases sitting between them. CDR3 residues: CASSVSSVNEQYF. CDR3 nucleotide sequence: TGTGCCAGCAGTGTATCCTCCGTAAACGAGCAGTACTTC.

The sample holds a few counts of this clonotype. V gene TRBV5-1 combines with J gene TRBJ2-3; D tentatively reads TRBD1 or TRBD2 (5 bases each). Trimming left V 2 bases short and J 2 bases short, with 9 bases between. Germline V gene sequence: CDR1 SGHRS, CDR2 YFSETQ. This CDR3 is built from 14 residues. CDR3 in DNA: TGCGCCAGCAGCTTACGGGGCCTCACAGATACGCAGTATTTT. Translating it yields CASSLRGLTDTQYF.

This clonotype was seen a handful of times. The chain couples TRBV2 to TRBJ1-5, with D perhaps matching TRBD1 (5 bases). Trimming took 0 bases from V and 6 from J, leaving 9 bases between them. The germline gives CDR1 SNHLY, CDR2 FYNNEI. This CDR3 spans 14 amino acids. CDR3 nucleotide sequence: TGTGCCAGCAGTGAAGCGACAGCCGCTCAGCCCCAGCATTTT. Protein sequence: CASSEATAAQPQHF.

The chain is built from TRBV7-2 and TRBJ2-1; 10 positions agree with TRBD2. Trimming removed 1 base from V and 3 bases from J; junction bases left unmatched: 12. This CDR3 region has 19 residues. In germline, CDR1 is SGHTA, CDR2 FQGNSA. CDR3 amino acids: CASSLDRLAGALRYNEQFF. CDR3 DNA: TGTGCCAGCAGCTTAGATCGGCTAGCGGGGGCCCTTCGCTACAATGAGCAGTTCTTC. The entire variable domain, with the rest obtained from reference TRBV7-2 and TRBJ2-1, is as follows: GAGVSQSPSNKVTEKGKDVELRCDPISGHTALYWYRQSLGQGLEFLIYFQGNSAPDKSGLPSDRFSAERTGGSVSTLTIQRTQQEDSAVYLCASSLDRLAGALRYNEQFFGPGTRLTVL.